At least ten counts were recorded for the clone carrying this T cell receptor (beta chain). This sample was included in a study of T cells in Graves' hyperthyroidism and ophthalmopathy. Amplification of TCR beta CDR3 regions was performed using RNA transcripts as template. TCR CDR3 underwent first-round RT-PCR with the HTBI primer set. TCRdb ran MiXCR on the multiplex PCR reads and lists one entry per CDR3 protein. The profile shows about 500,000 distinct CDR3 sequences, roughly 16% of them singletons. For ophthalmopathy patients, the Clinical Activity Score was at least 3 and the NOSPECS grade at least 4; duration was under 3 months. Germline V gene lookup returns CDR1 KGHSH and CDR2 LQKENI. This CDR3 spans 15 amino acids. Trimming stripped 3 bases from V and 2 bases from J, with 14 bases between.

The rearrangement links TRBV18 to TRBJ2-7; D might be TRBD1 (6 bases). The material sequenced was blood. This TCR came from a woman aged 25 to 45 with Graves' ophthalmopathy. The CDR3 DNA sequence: TGTGCCAGCTCACCGAGATGGACAGAGACCTACGAGCAGTACTTC. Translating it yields CASSPRWTETYEQYF.